Given below is one T cell receptor beta chain in context. The entry originates in a study of blood T cells in healthy people across ages. Study summary: Per two T cells, template switching captured roughly one barcoded beta molecule.

Healthy Caucasian individuals from Russia aged roughly 6 to 95 were enrolled as donors. Per sample, extraction of total RNA gave at least 6 micrograms in every case. Per the germline V gene, CDR1 is MDHEN and CDR2 is SYDVKM. There are 14 residues in the CDR3. V dropped 2 bases and J dropped 1 base, with 8 bases sitting between them. Primed by a sample-barcoded 5' primer and a J-beta primer mix, a second PCR proceeded for roughly 6 to 12 cycles. TCRdb passed the 5' RACE reads through MiXCR, listing each CDR3 protein once. The sample comprises just over 1 million distinct CDR3 sequences, more than 35% of which are singletons, and about 20% rests with the top ten.

Sequencing used blood. The source is a woman aged 55 to 70 in good health. V gene TRBV28 combines with J gene TRBJ1-1; D unresolved. The DNA of the CDR3 is TGTGCCAGCAGTTTACAGGACGGGAACACTGAAGCTTTCTTT. Amino acid sequence: CASSLQDGNTEAFF.